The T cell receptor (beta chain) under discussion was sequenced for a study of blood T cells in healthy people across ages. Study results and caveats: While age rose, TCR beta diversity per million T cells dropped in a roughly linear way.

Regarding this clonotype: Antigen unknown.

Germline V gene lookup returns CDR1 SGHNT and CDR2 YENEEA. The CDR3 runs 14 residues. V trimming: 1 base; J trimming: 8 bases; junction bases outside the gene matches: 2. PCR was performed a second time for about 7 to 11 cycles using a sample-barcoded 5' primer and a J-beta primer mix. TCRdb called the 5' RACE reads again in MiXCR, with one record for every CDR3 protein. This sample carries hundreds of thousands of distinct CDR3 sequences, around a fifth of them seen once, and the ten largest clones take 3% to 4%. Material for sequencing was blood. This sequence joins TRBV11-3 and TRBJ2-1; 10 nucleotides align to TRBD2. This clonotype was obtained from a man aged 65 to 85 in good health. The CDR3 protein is CASSLGGTSDEQFF. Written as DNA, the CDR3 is TGTGCCAGCAGCTTAGGTGGGACTAGCGATGAGCAGTTCTTC.